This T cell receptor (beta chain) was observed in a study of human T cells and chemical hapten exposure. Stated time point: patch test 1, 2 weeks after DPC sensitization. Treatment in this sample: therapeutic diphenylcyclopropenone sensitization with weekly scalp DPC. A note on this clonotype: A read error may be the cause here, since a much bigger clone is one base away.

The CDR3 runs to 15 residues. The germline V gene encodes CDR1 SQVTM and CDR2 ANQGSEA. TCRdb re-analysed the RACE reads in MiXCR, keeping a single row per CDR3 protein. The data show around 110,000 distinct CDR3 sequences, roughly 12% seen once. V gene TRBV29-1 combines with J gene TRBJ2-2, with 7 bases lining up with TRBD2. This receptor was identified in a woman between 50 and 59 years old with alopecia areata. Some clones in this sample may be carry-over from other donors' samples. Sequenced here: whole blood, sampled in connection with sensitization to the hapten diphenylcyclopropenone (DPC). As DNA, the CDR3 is TGCAGCGTTGTTATAGGCGGGGGAAACACCGGGGAGCCGTTTTTT. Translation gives CSVVIGGGNTGEPFF.